These T cell receptor beta chains were read from a single sample in a study of blood T cell repertoires in COVID-19. TCRdb's table, derived via immunoSEQ multiplex PCR, lists solely in-frame clones and lacks some. The data contain around 200,000 clones, more than 65% of them singletons. The sequencing sample was made of peripheral blood. These receptors were collected from a man in his fifties or sixties with active or convalescent COVID-19. The conserved cysteine and the conserved F or W are not part of the CDR3 here. The order of the fields is CDR3 protein, J gene, V gene.

CDR3 protein: ASSLAPNQPQH
J gene: TRBJ1-5
V gene: TRBV5-1

CDR3 protein: ASSAGRGQARGEQY
J gene: TRBJ2-7
V gene: TRBV7-9

CDR3 protein: ASSGRGRGDTQY
J gene: TRBJ2-3
V gene: TRBV19

CDR3 protein: ASSPAGGTGELF
J gene: TRBJ2-2
V gene: TRBV7-9

CDR3 protein: ASSLVGNLGETQY
J gene: TRBJ2-5
V gene: TRBV28

CDR3 protein: ASARGGSTDTQY
J gene: TRBJ2-3
V gene: TRBV2

CDR3 protein: ASSVRGQAGELF
J gene: TRBJ2-2
V gene: TRBV9

CDR3 protein: AIWAGGTSGNTIY
J gene: TRBJ1-3
V gene: TRBV10-3

CDR3 protein: ASSYPGRGTGELF
J gene: TRBJ2-2
V gene: TRBV6-6

CDR3 protein: ASSLPGQSTDTQY
J gene: TRBJ2-3
V gene: TRBV28

CDR3 protein: ASSDPITGSNSPLH
J gene: TRBJ1-6
V gene: TRBV25-1

CDR3 protein: ASSFRGRNTGELF
J gene: TRBJ2-2
V gene: TRBV7-3

CDR3 protein: ASSQEGTGAAGELF
J gene: TRBJ2-2
V gene: TRBV4-2

CDR3 protein: ASSSGLAGPGANVLT
J gene: TRBJ2-6
V gene: TRBV5-1

CDR3 protein: ASSPDPCDRLLYEQY
J gene: TRBJ2-7
V gene: TRBV23-1

CDR3 protein: ASSTSGGAIDEQF
J gene: TRBJ2-1
V gene: TRBV5-1

CDR3 protein: ASSYQVSLNQPQH
J gene: TRBJ1-5
V gene: TRBV6-5

CDR3 protein: ASSQGLAVQETQY
J gene: TRBJ2-5
V gene: TRBV6-2/TRBV6-3

CDR3 protein: AISISGSGGYEQY
J gene: TRBJ2-7
V gene: TRBV10-3

CDR3 protein: ASSLGGQASYEQY
J gene: TRBJ2-7
V gene: TRBV28

CDR3 protein: ASSVGTGNTEAF
J gene: TRBJ1-1
V gene: TRBV9

CDR3 protein: ASSEYRGQETQY
J gene: TRBJ2-5
V gene: TRBV25-1

CDR3 protein: ASSPLLNTEAF
J gene: TRBJ1-1
V gene: TRBV9

CDR3 protein: ASSLGSGGYTEAF
J gene: TRBJ1-1
V gene: TRBV7-8

CDR3 protein: ASSLGVQRENTEAF
J gene: TRBJ1-1
V gene: TRBV7-2

CDR3 protein: AWSRDRPRGYT
J gene: TRBJ1-2
V gene: TRBV30

CDR3 protein: ASSLGVAEQY
J gene: TRBJ2-7
V gene: TRBV5-6

CDR3 protein: ASSRQGEPWADTQY
J gene: TRBJ2-3
V gene: TRBV18

CDR3 protein: AINTDRVREQY
J gene: TRBJ2-7
V gene: TRBV10-3

CDR3 protein: ASSSRGTEAF
J gene: TRBJ1-1
V gene: TRBV7-9

CDR3 protein: ASSLEGFGTQY
J gene: TRBJ2-3
V gene: TRBV5-4

CDR3 protein: ASSSTGGNQPQH
J gene: TRBJ1-5
V gene: TRBV7-2

CDR3 protein: ASSLAGRGYSYNEQF
J gene: TRBJ2-1
V gene: TRBV7-9

CDR3 protein: ASSPSGTVMNTEAF
J gene: TRBJ1-1
V gene: TRBV19

CDR3 protein: ASSLTGGEVNEQF
J gene: TRBJ2-1
V gene: TRBV5-1

CDR3 protein: ASSLQGGLTNTEAF
J gene: TRBJ1-1
V gene: TRBV5-5

CDR3 protein: ASSFGGVGSYNEQF
J gene: TRBJ2-1
V gene: TRBV5-1

CDR3 protein: ATSRDRDYSYNSPLH
J gene: TRBJ1-6
V gene: TRBV15

CDR3 protein: ASSYSDSQETQY
J gene: TRBJ2-5
V gene: TRBV5-1

CDR3 protein: ASSPGQSKAF
J gene: TRBJ1-1
V gene: TRBV6-5

CDR3 protein: ASSEASKETQY
J gene: TRBJ2-5
V gene: TRBV2

CDR3 protein: ASSWGTQGDGEKLF
J gene: TRBJ1-4
V gene: TRBV7-9

CDR3 protein: ASRSGQFNYGYT
J gene: TRBJ1-2
V gene: TRBV6-6

CDR3 protein: ASSFQGTYGYT
J gene: TRBJ1-2
V gene: TRBV6-5

CDR3 protein: ASSQDVRGSNTGELF
J gene: TRBJ2-2
V gene: TRBV4-3

CDR3 protein: ASTNSYSYEQY
J gene: TRBJ2-7
V gene: TRBV6-5

CDR3 protein: ASSVALAGGSYNEQF
J gene: TRBJ2-1
V gene: TRBV9

CDR3 protein: ASSESPGQKPQH
J gene: TRBJ1-5
V gene: TRBV6-1

CDR3 protein: ASSQAASGGASDTQY
J gene: TRBJ2-3
V gene: TRBV4-3

CDR3 protein: ATSRMAADTQY
J gene: TRBJ2-3
V gene: TRBV15

CDR3 protein: SVERGGNTEAF
J gene: TRBJ1-1
V gene: TRBV29-1

CDR3 protein: ASSSERGNQPQH
J gene: TRBJ1-5
V gene: TRBV5-8

CDR3 protein: ASSLSGGPNEQY
J gene: TRBJ2-7
V gene: TRBV13